This T cell receptor (beta chain) was sequenced in a study of T cells in Graves' hyperthyroidism and ophthalmopathy. Study-wide points: Ophthalmopathy could be told apart from stable hyperthyroidism with a 13 V-J model. The blood repertoire included most of the expanded thyroid clonotypes above 0.001. The model identified upcoming ophthalmopathy a median 6.5 months ahead of onset.

From RNA transcripts, TCR beta CDR3 regions were amplified. TCR CDR3 regions were first amplified by RT-PCR with HTBI primers. TCRdb reanalysed the multiplex PCR reads using MiXCR and keeps one entry per CDR3 protein. The sample shows nearly 600,000 distinct CDR3 sequences, over 11% of them seen only once. The CDR3 has 13 amino acids. The V and J ends lost 4 bases and 14 bases, in that order; junction bases with no gene match: 12. Germline CDR1 reads SGHNT; CDR2 reads YENEEA. This clonotype appeared many times. No antigen is known for it. The PBMCs had their origin in about 9.7 ml of fresh peripheral blood.

Sequenced material: blood. V gene TRBV11-3 combines with J gene TRBJ1-1, with 8 bases matching TRBD1. This TCR was recovered from a young woman with Graves' hyperthyroidism that later progressed to Graves' ophthalmopathy. Here the CDR3 DNA reads TGTGCCAGCAGCTCCCTATCGGACAGGGTGGAATTCTTT. Its translation is CASSSLSDRVEFF. The entire variable domain, with the rest obtained from reference TRBV11-3 and TRBJ1-1, is as follows: EAGVVQSPRYKIIEKKQPVAFWCNPISGHNTLYWYLQNLGQGPELLIRYENEEAVDDSQLPKDRFSAERLKGVDSTLKIQPAELGDSAVYLCASSSLSDRVEFFGQGTRLTVV.